A selection of T cell receptor beta chains follows, all from one sample in a study of read filtering for tumor transcriptome and immune sequencing. Each CDR3 protein is one row after TCRdb ran MiXCR on the reads. The sample holds over 50,000 distinct CDR3 sequences; approximately 18% are singletons and the top ten take about 11%. Sequencing was performed on a population of CD138-negative cells sorted from bone marrow. The source of these receptors is a donor aged 40 or over with multiple myeloma. Each CDR3 is given with its conserved first and last residue. The order of the fields is V gene, clone size, D gene, J gene, CDR3 DNA, CDR3 protein. D genes are given only for firm matches. Not all rows give a size; the values are once, few, many and, for expanded clones, a class.

>TRBV19|few|TRBD1|TRBJ2-6
TGTGCCAGTAGTATACGGCACGGACAGGGGGCCTCTGGGGCCAACGTCCTGACTTTC
CASSIRHGQGASGANVLTF
>TRBV3-1|many|TRBD1|TRBJ1-1
TGTGCCAGCAGCCCCAGGGGGATGGGTGACACTGAAGCTTTCTTT
CASSPRGMGDTEAFF
>TRBV12-3/TRBV12-4|many|-|TRBJ2-7
TGTGCCAGCAGTTTTGCTGGGGGCGAGCAGTACTTC
CASSFAGGEQYF
>TRBV6-5|many|-|TRBJ1-1
TGTGCCAGCAGTGACGAGGGAACTGAAGCTTTCTTT
CASSDEGTEAFF
>TRBV5-4|-|-|TRBJ1-6
TGTGCCAGCAGCTTGGTTGGGGGGCGTAATTCACCCCTCCACTTT
CASSLVGGRNSPLHF
>TRBV28|many|-|TRBJ2-7
TGTGCCAGCAGCCCCCGGGGCCTTAAGGCCTACGAGCAGTACTTC
CASSPRGLKAYEQYF
>TRBV18|many|-|TRBJ1-5
TGTGCCAGCTCTCAGGAAAATCAGCCCCAGCATTTT
CASSQENQPQHF
>TRBV30|many|-|TRBJ1-1
TGTGCCTGGGACGCCGTAACAGGGTTAGGAACTGAAGCTTTCTTT
CAWDAVTGLGTEAFF
>TRBV29-1|many|TRBD2|TRBJ2-3
TGCAGCGTTGAGCCACTAGCGGGGTACACAGATACGCAGTATTTT
CSVEPLAGYTDTQYF
>TRBV20-1|many|TRBD2|TRBJ2-5
TGCAGTGTACCGGGGGGGAGAGAGACCCAGTACTTC
CSVPGGRETQYF
>TRBV4-1|many|TRBD1|TRBJ2-5
TGCGCCAGCAGCCAAGCGGGGCAGGGACAGGGGGCGGAGACCCAGTACTTC
CASSQAGQGQGAETQYF
>TRBV19|few|TRBD2|TRBJ2-2
TGTGCCAGTAGTATACCGGGACTAGCGGGATTGAACACCGGGGAGCTGTTTTTT
CASSIPGLAGLNTGELFF
>TRBV6-6|many|TRBD1|TRBJ2-2
TGTGCCAGCAGTTACATAACTAGGACAGGGGGTTCCGGGGAGCTGTTTTTT
CASSYITRTGGSGELFF
>TRBV30|-|-|TRBJ1-1
TGTGCCTGGAGCGGTGGGGGGGAAACTGAAGCTTTCTTT
CAWSGGGETEAFF
>TRBV28|many|-|TRBJ1-2
TGTGCCAGCAGTTTCGCCGCGGGGGGCTCCTATGGCTACACCTTC
CASSFAAGGSYGYTF
>TRBV7-3|-|TRBD2|TRBJ2-3
TGTGCCAGCAGCCCGGGACTAGCGGCTAAAGATACGCAGTATTTT
CASSPGLAAKDTQYF
>TRBV15|many|-|TRBJ1-5
TGTGCCACCGCGGGCGGAGGTTATAGCAATCAGCCCCAGCATTTT
CATAGGGYSNQPQHF
>TRBV6-1|few|TRBD1|TRBJ2-2
TGTGCCAGCAGTTTGACAGGGTTCGGCACCGGGGAGCTGTTTTTT
CASSLTGFGTGELFF
>TRBV7-9|many|-|TRBJ2-7
TGTGCCAGCAGCCGTGGGGTAGCGGTCGAGCAGTACTTC
CASSRGVAVEQYF
>TRBV29-1|many|TRBD2|TRBJ2-1
TGCAGCGTTGGACTAGCGGGCTACAATGAGCAGTTCTTC
CSVGLAGYNEQFF
>TRBV6-1|-|-|TRBJ2-5
TGTGCCAGCAGTGACTATAAGGGAGAGACCCAGTACTTC
CASSDYKGETQYF
>TRBV20-1|many|-|TRBJ1-2
TGCAGTGCTATCCAAGGGGGTCAGGGCTATGGCTACACCTTC
CSAIQGGQGYGYTF
>TRBV7-3|many|TRBD2|TRBJ2-2
TGTGCCAGCCATCCGGGGGGGCCCGGGGAGCTGTTTTTT
CASHPGGPGELFF
>TRBV7-9|many|-|TRBJ1-1
TGTGCCAGCAGCTTAGAGACAGGAAACACTGAAGCTTTCTTT
CASSLETGNTEAFF
>TRBV25-1|many|-|TRBJ2-7
TGTGCCAGCTCTGCCCGGGGAGGCGAGCAGTACTTC
CASSARGGEQYF
>TRBV5-1|few|-|TRBJ1-2
TGCGCCAGCAGTCCCCCCGGGGATAACTATGGCTACACCTTC
CASSPPGDNYGYTF
>TRBV6-2/TRBV6-3|many|-|TRBJ1-1
TGTGCCAGCAGTTCATCCCTGGGCACTGAAGCTTTCTTT
CASSSSLGTEAFF
>TRBV12-3/TRBV12-4|-|-|TRBJ2-5
TGTGCCAGCAGCACACCGGGACTCCAAGAGACCCAGTACTTC
CASSTPGLQETQYF
>TRBV20-1|many|TRBD2|TRBJ2-1
TGCAGTGCCACCCCCACTAGCGAACGATACAATGAGCAGTTCTTC
CSATPTSERYNEQFF
>TRBV24-1|many|-|TRBJ2-3
TGTGCCACCAGTGATCCCCCGACAGATACGCAGTATTTT
CATSDPPTDTQYF
>TRBV6-5|many|-|TRBJ1-2
TGTGCCGTCCGGGCCCCTAACTATGGCTACACCTTC
CAVRAPNYGYTF
>TRBV20-1|many|-|TRBJ1-5
TGCAGTGCTAGTGCGGGGGGCAATCAGCCCCAGCATTTT
CSASAGGNQPQHF
>TRBV7-8|many|TRBD2|TRBJ2-1
TGTGCCAGCAGTCAAGGGACTAGCTCCGACAATGAGCAGTTCTTC
CASSQGTSSDNEQFF
>TRBV5-1|-|TRBD2|TRBJ2-5
TGCGCCAGCAGCTCCGGTGGTAGCGGGGGACTAGAGACCCAGTACTTC
CASSSGGSGGLETQYF
>TRBV7-6|-|-|TRBJ2-2
TGTGCCAGCAGCCTAAGCAAGACCAGGGAGCTGTTTTTT
CASSLSKTRELFF
>TRBV29-1|many|-|TRBJ1-2
TGCAGCGTTGAGCCGGGAGATAGCTACACCTTC
CSVEPGDSYTF
>TRBV29-1|many|-|TRBJ1-1
TGCAGTACCTTAGGGGGAACTGAAGCTTTCTTT
CSTLGGTEAFF
>TRBV11-2|many|-|TRBJ2-1
TGTGCCAGCACCCCTGGGGACGGAAGCTCCTACAATGAGCAGTTCTTC
CASTPGDGSSYNEQFF
>TRBV7-9|many|-|TRBJ2-5
TGTGCCAGCAGCTTAAGTGCTTTGGGGAGGGAGACCCAGTACTTC
CASSLSALGRETQYF
>TRBV11-2|-|-|TRBJ2-7
TGTGCCAGCACCAGAGGGGGTTACGAGCAGTACTTC
CASTRGGYEQYF
>TRBV5-6|-|-|TRBJ2-5
TGTGCCAGCAGCACGGACAGTGGATGGGAGACCCAGTACTTC
CASSTDSGWETQYF
>TRBV24-1|-|-|TRBJ2-2
TGTGCCACCGGTGATTGGGGCCCGAACACCGGGGAGCTGTTTTTT
CATGDWGPNTGELFF
>TRBV4-1|many|TRBD1|TRBJ2-7
TGCGCCAGCAGCCAGATTTCCACCGGGACAGCCTACGAGCAGTACTTC
CASSQISTGTAYEQYF